What follows are 21 T cell receptor beta chains derived from one specimen sequenced in a study of control samples from healthy donors and cancer patients. The assay was immunoSEQ multiplex PCR, and TCRdb's table has in-frame clones only and misses some. The sample holds more than 95,000 clones; approximately 90% are singletons and the top ten take about 2.5%. Sample: blood. The source of these receptors is a woman in her 70s in good health.

This clone came up a few times. The chain uses TRBV7-2 and TRBJ2-7; 8 bases are a match to TRBD2. CDR3 length: 15 residues. The V segment lost 3 bases and the J segment 2 bases; nucleotides outside the gene matches: 6. Germline values: CDR1 SGHTA, CDR2 FQGNSA. The CDR3 nucleotides read TGTGCCAGCAGCTTTTTAGCGGGACCCACCTACGAGCAGTACTTC. Amino acids: CASSFLAGPTYEQYF.

CDR3 sequence: CASSSRQGASYEQYF. Written as DNA, the CDR3 is TGTGCCAGCAGCTCACGACAGGGGGCCTCCTACGAGCAGTACTTC. The J gene is TRBJ2-7, the V gene TRBV5-6, with 10 nucleotides matching TRBD1. Germline assignment: CDR1 SGHDT and CDR2 YYEEEE. V lost 3 bases, J lost 0 bases, and 3 bases stayed unmatched. There are 15 residues in the CDR3.

This rearrangement joins TRBV11-2 to TRBJ2-5; a possible D gene is TRBD1 (6 bases). The CDR3 runs to 14 residues. From germline, CDR1 is SGHAT and CDR2 FQNNGV. V lost 0 bases and J 4 bases, leaving 9 bases between the germline ends. The CDR3 loop is CASSLEWDTETQYF. The CDR3 bases are TGTGCCAGCAGCTTAGAATGGGACACAGAGACCCAGTACTTC. The full variable domain, completed using reference TRBV11-2 and TRBJ2-5, is EAGVAQSPRYKIIEKRQSVAFWCNPISGHATLYWYQQILGQGPKLLIQFQNNGVVDDSQLPKDRFSAERLKGVDSTLKIQPAKLEDSAVYLCASSLEWDTETQYFGPGTRLLVL.

The genes are TRBV18 and TRBJ2-3; possible D gene TRBD1, 6 bases. This CDR3 comprises 16 residues. Trimming left V 6 bases short and J 4 bases short, with 20 bases between. The V gene's germline CDR1 is KGHSH and CDR2 LQKENI. The CDR3 coding sequence is TGTGCCAGCTCCCCGACGGCTGGGGGCCGGCCAGATACGCAGTATTTT. It codes for CASSPTAGGRPDTQYF.

The CDR3 coding sequence is TGCGCCAGCAGCATCGACAGGGGGAATGAGCAGTTCTTC. The encoded protein is CASSIDRGNEQFF. The chain combines TRBV5-1 with TRBJ2-1; 9 nucleotides align to TRBD1. CDR1 and CDR2 from the germline V gene are SGHRS and YFSETQ. This CDR3 comprises 13 residues. The J segment lost 7 bases and the V segment lost 4 bases, leaving 3 bases of the junction unmatched.

The CDR3 loop is CATRSGGSGNTIYF. The DNA for the CDR3 is TGTGCCACCAGATCAGGGGGCTCTGGAAACACCATATATTTT. This rearrangement joins TRBV10-3 to TRBJ1-3; TRBD1 agrees at 7 bases. Germline loops: CDR1 ENHRY, CDR2 SYGVKD. With 10 bases clipped from V and 0 bases from J, the junction kept 6 bases outside the gene matches. The CDR3 has 14 residues.

This chain joins TRBV5-6 and TRBJ2-5; 9 bases map to TRBD2. The CDR3 sequence is 14 residues long. Looked up from germline, CDR1 is SGHDT and CDR2 is YYEEEE. The trim removed 4 bases at V and 5 bases at J, leaving 6 bases unmatched. CDR3 in DNA: TGTGCCAGCAGCCGAGGGACTAGCTCCGAGACCCAGTACTTC. It encodes CASSRGTSSETQYF.

This clone has only one observation. This sample also contains other DNA sequences that code for the same CDR3. The chain is built from TRBV7-2 and TRBJ1-2, with TRBD1 matching 9 bases. Germline CDR1 is SGHTA and CDR2 is FQGNSA. The CDR3 runs 15 residues. V gave up 5 bases and J gave up 5 bases; unmatched junction bases: 9. The CDR3 reads CASSPDRGQGYGYTF. CDR3 DNA: TGTGCCAGCAGCCCAGACCGAGGACAGGGGTATGGCTACACCTTC.

This chain links TRBV15 with TRBJ1-4; a weak D match, TRBD1 (6 bases). This CDR3 has 15 residues. The V end was cut by 8 bases, the J end by 14 bases, with 27 bases between. Germline values: CDR1 LNHNV, CDR2 YYDKDF (reference sequence). The DNA of the CDR3 is TGTGCCACCGCCAGCGGGGACAAACTTCAAAGTACGCTGTTTTTT. This sequence encodes CATASGDKLQSTLFF.

This clone has only one observation. V gene TRBV4-1 combines with J gene TRBJ2-5; D possibly corresponds to TRBD1 (6 bases). The germline V and J ends were trimmed by 4 bases and 5 bases, with 14 bases remaining between them. In germline, CDR1 is MGHRA, CDR2 YSYEKL. The CDR3 totals 14 residues. CDR3 coding DNA: TGCGCCAGCAGCCTCTCAGGGGTTCGGGAGACCCAGTACTTC. Translating gives CASSLSGVRETQYF.

CDR3 region: CASSLDRVYEQYF. The CDR3 nucleotides read TGTGCCAGCAGCCTGGACAGGGTCTACGAGCAGTACTTC. The chain is built from TRBV13 and TRBJ2-7; 8 nucleotides match TRBD1. Germline values: CDR1 PRHDT, CDR2 FYEKMQ (reference sequence). The CDR3 length is 13 residues. The V segment lost 5 bases and the J segment 3 bases; nucleotides outside the gene matches: 3.

This clone appeared a single time. This sequence joins TRBV29-1 and TRBJ1-1; TRBD1 aligns across 7 bases. The CDR3 contains 16 residues. In germline, CDR1 is SQVTM, CDR2 ANQGSEA. J was trimmed by 0 bases and V by 5 bases; bases with no gene match: 12. CDR3 loop: CSVPNRGLGMNTEAFF. The CDR3 nucleotides read TGCAGCGTTCCAAACAGGGGTTTGGGGATGAACACTGAAGCTTTCTTT. Variable domain in full (rest from reference TRBV29-1 and TRBJ1-1): SAVISQKPSRDICQRGTSLTIQCQVDSQVTMMFWYRQQPGQSLTLIATANQGSEATYESGFVIDKFPISRPNLTFSTLTVSNMSPEDSSIYLCSVPNRGLGMNTEAFFGQGTRLTVV.

This clone counts as medium-sized. The chain recombines TRBV6-5 with TRBJ1-5, with a tentative D call TRBD1 (6 bases). Trimming shortened V by 6 bases and J by 3 bases, and 12 bases separated the two germline ends. CDR1 is MNHEY, CDR2 SVGAGI, per germline. The CDR3 loop spans 14 amino acids. Written as DNA, the CDR3 is TGTGCCAGCAGCAGGGACACGCTCAATCAGCCCCAGCATTTT. Residues: CASSRDTLNQPQHF.

This chain connects TRBV24-1 to TRBJ2-5; D possibly corresponds to TRBD2 (5 bases). The CDR3 is made up of 14 amino acids. V lost 5 bases to trimming and J lost 5 bases, with 14 bases between them. CDR1 is KGHDR, CDR2 SFDVKD, per germline. The CDR3 DNA sequence: TGTGCCACCAGTGCCCCGGGATTTCGGGAGACCCAGTACTTC. Its translation is CATSAPGFRETQYF.

This clone appeared a single time. The rearrangement links TRBV27 to TRBJ2-3; the match to TRBD2 covers 8 bases. V shed 6 bases and J 7 bases; nucleotides not matched to a gene: 18. CDR1 MNHEY and CDR2 SMNVEV come from the germline V gene (reference sequence). This CDR3 is built from 17 residues. CDR3 sequence reads: CASSPPPHGGAWNTQYF. As DNA, the CDR3 is TGTGCCAGCAGCCCCCCTCCTCACGGGGGGGCTTGGAATACGCAGTATTTT.

The V and J genes are TRBV11-3 and TRBJ2-5, with TRBD2 as a possible D gene (5 bases). The CDR3 totals 14 residues. V was shortened by 5 bases and J by 4 bases, with 14 bases between the two germline ends. Germline lookup yields CDR1 SGHNT and CDR2 YENEEA. CDR3 coding DNA: TGTGCCAGCAGCCCCGGACTCGCGGGAGAGACCCAGTACTTC. Amino acid sequence: CASSPGLAGETQYF.

The gene calls are TRBV5-1 and TRBJ2-7, with unresolved D. Germline CDR1 SGHRS, CDR2 YFSETQ. CDR3 length: 14 residues. V dropped 4 bases and J dropped 5 bases, with 16 bases sitting between them. In nucleotides, the CDR3 is TGCGCCAGCAGCCCGACGACGGTCCCCCACGAGCAGTACTTC. Its protein is CASSPTTVPHEQYF.

The genes are TRBV10-3 and TRBJ2-3; maybe TRBD2 (7 bases). The germline V gene encodes CDR1 ENHRY and CDR2 SYGVKD. This CDR3 has 14 amino acids. Trimming removed 3 bases from V and 5 bases from J, with 12 bases in between. The CDR3 spells CAISEGGVGDTQYF. CDR3 coding DNA: TGTGCCATCAGTGAAGGGGGGGTTGGAGATACGCAGTATTTT.

In its sample, this clone was seen once. This chain joins TRBV6-2 or TRBV6-3 and TRBJ2-2; TRBD1 might be the D (5 bases). The CDR3 is 13 amino acids. V lost 0 bases to trimming and J lost 7 bases, with 6 bases between them. CDR1 is MNHEY and CDR2 is SVGEGT in the germline V gene. The CDR3 region has the DNA TGTGCCAGCAGTTACTCCAGGGTCGGGGAGCTGTTTTTT. Encoded protein: CASSYSRVGELFF.

This CDR3 is CASSLKANTEAFF. CDR3 DNA: TGTGCCAGCAGCTTAAAGGCGAACACTGAAGCTTTCTTT. The chain links TRBV7-3 to TRBJ1-1; D unresolved. Per the germline V gene, CDR1 is SGHTA and CDR2 is FQGTGA. The CDR3 loop spans 13 amino acids. Trimming shortened V by 1 base and J by 1 base, and 4 bases separated the two germline ends.

The rearrangement links TRBV24-1 to TRBJ2-1; D gene uncertain. The germline CDR1 and CDR2 sequences are KGHDR and SFDVKD. Deletions cut 4 bases from V and 3 bases from J, with 12 bases between. The CDR3 spans 15 residues. As DNA, the CDR3 is TGTGCCACCAGTGACCCGGTGGGCCTCTACAATGAGCAGTTCTTC. Amino acid sequence: CATSDPVGLYNEQFF.